The 21 T cell receptor beta chains presented below share a single source sample, sequenced in a study of shared clonotypes between healthy human individuals. The repertoire was sequenced with immunoSEQ multiplex PCR; TCRdb's copy has only in-frame clones and lacks some. The sample lists about 700,000 clones, 90% to 95% occurring once. CD45RO-negative, CCR7-selected cells formed the naive CD8 fraction, which excluded terminally differentiated effector memory CD45RA+ cells. The sequenced sample consisted of naive CD8+ T cells sorted from blood. These receptor sequences come from a man between 25 and 39 years old in good health.

In DNA form, the CDR3 reads TGTGCCAGCAGGATACAGGGGTCCTCCTACGAGCAGTACTTC. This codes for CASRIQGSSYEQYF. The V and J genes are TRBV5-4 and TRBJ2-7, with 7 bases aligning to TRBD1. V shed 5 bases and J 0 bases; nucleotides not matched to a gene: 5. This CDR3 region has 14 residues. CDR1 and CDR2 (germline): SGHNT, YYREEE (reference sequence).

This rearrangement joins TRBV19 to TRBJ2-3; 9 bases are a match to TRBD2. V shed 4 bases, J shed 2 bases, and the junction held 4 bases outside the gene matches. The CDR3 length is 15 residues. Germline assignment: CDR1 LNHDA and CDR2 SQIVND (reference sequence). In DNA form, the CDR3 reads TGTGCCAGTAGTACCCCTAGCGGGAACACAGATACGCAGTATTTT. Translation: CASSTPSGNTDTQYF.

V and J are TRBV5-4 and TRBJ2-5; D perhaps matches TRBD2 (5 bases). Germline-derived CDR1 and CDR2 are SGHNT and YYREEE (reference sequence). There are 15 residues in the CDR3. The ends were cut back, 1 base at V and 3 bases at J, with 13 bases in the middle. The CDR3 here is CASSLWVAGEETQYF. In DNA form, the CDR3 reads TGTGCCAGCAGCTTGTGGGTTGCCGGGGAAGAGACCCAGTACTTC.

J is TRBJ2-1 and V is TRBV14; tentatively, D is TRBD2 (5 bases). Germline CDR1 SGHDN, CDR2 FVKESK. V was cut by 0 bases and J by 0 bases, with 15 bases left in between. The CDR3 has 18 residues. CDR3 protein: CASSQDGPGSSSYNEQFF. In DNA form, the CDR3 reads TGTGCCAGCAGCCAAGACGGTCCGGGATCGAGCTCCTACAATGAGCAGTTCTTC.

This chain joins TRBV9 and TRBJ2-1; a possible D gene is TRBD2 (5 bases). There are 16 residues in the CDR3. With 3 bases removed from V and 0 bases from J, the gap between germline ends came to 13 bases. The germline CDR1 and CDR2 sequences are SGDLS and YYNGEE. The CDR3 sequence: CASSEDSISSYNEQFF. Written as DNA, the CDR3 is TGTGCCAGCAGCGAGGACTCCATTTCCTCCTACAATGAGCAGTTCTTC.

The chain joins TRBV6-6 to TRBJ2-1; 11 bases fit TRBD2. The V gene's germline CDR1 is MNHNY and CDR2 SVGAGI (reference sequence). V lost 0 bases to trimming and J lost 6 bases; unmatched junction nucleotides: 1. The length of the CDR3 is 15 residues. This CDR3 reads CASSYSLAGVNEQFF. In nucleotides, the CDR3 is TGTGCCAGCAGTTACTCACTAGCGGGAGTCAATGAGCAGTTCTTC.

The genes are TRBV6-5 and TRBJ1-2; D remains unclear. V lost 6 bases to trimming and J lost 7 bases, with 18 bases between them. Germline V gives CDR1 MNHEY, CDR2 SVGAGI. The CDR3 has 14 amino acids. CDR3 in amino acids: CASRPLEARFGYTF. CDR3 sequence (DNA): TGTGCCAGCAGGCCCCTGGAGGCGCGGTTTGGCTACACCTTC.

J is TRBJ2-7 and V is TRBV19, with TRBD1 matching over 7 bases. The CDR3 consists of 14 residues. The trim removed 4 bases at V and 0 bases at J, leaving 3 bases unmatched. The germline V gene encodes CDR1 LNHDA and CDR2 SQIVND (reference sequence). The CDR3 region has the DNA TGTGCCAGTAGTACAAGGACAGGCTCCTACGAGCAGTACTTC. Translating gives CASSTRTGSYEQYF.

With regard to this clone: A far more abundant clone sits one base away, making this likely a read error. This chain uses TRBV6-1 with TRBJ2-3; 9 bases match TRBD2. The germline gives CDR1 MNHNS, CDR2 SASEGT. The CDR3 is 15 residues long. The CDR3 nucleotides are TGTGCCAGCAGTGAAACAGCGGGAGGCGCAGATACGCGGTATTTT. Encoded protein: CASSETAGGADTRYF.

V gene TRBV10-3 combines with J gene TRBJ2-1; 9 nucleotides line up with TRBD2. The CDR3 spans 15 residues. The germline CDR1 and CDR2 sequences are ENHRY and SYGVKD. The junction had 7 bases not matched to a gene; V was cut back by 5 bases and J by 5 bases. The DNA for the CDR3 is TGTGCCATCAGTTCGACGGCGGGAGGGGACAATGAGCAGTTCTTC. Its translation: CAISSTAGGDNEQFF.

The chain couples TRBV6-5 to TRBJ1-2; D is possibly TRBD1 (5 bases). The germline V gene encodes CDR1 MNHEY and CDR2 SVGAGI. The length of the CDR3 is 14 residues. Trimming shortened V by 2 bases and J by 5 bases, and 12 bases separated the two germline ends. The CDR3 coding sequence is TGTGCCAGCAGTTACACGGGGGACGAGTATGGCTACACCTTC. It specifies CASSYTGDEYGYTF.

This clone appeared a few times. The chain has TRBV7-9 and TRBJ2-7, with 9 bases matching TRBD1. Germline lookup yields CDR1 SEHNR and CDR2 FQNEAQ (reference sequence). The CDR3 extends over 16 amino acids. The V and J ends lost 7 bases and 0 bases, in that order; junction bases with no gene match: 10. The CDR3 loop reads CASTPRQGVSSYEQYF. CDR3 nucleotides: TGTGCCAGCACCCCCCGACAGGGGGTTAGCTCCTACGAGCAGTACTTC.

V and J are TRBV6-1 and TRBJ2-7; D might be TRBD1 (6 bases). Germline V gene lookup returns CDR1 MNHNS and CDR2 SASEGT. The CDR3 has 13 amino acids. V was pared by 6 bases and J by 5 bases, with 14 bases between. The CDR3 DNA follows: TGTGCCAGCAGACTTACAGGGTCGGACGAGCAGTACTTC. It encodes CASRLTGSDEQYF.

This chain connects TRBV4-1 to TRBJ2-1; TRBD2 matches at 12 bases. The CDR3 sequence is 16 residues long. CDR1 is MGHRA and CDR2 is YSYEKL in the germline V gene. V shed 7 bases and J 5 bases; nucleotides not matched to a gene: 9. For the CDR3, the DNA is TGCGCCAGCACCCGACTAGCGGGAGCGAGGGACAATGAGCAGTTCTTC. Translated: CASTRLAGARDNEQFF.

CDR3 in amino acids: CASSLTGASNQPQHF. CDR3 sequence (DNA): TGTGCCAGCAGTCTGACAGGGGCGAGCAATCAGCCCCAGCATTTT. This chain links TRBV28 with TRBJ1-5, with TRBD1 matching 8 bases. Germline assignment: CDR1 MDHEN and CDR2 SYDVKM. Trimming removed 5 bases from V and 1 base from J; junction bases left unmatched: 4. CDR3 length: 15 residues.

The chain couples TRBV7-9 to TRBJ2-1; D may match TRBD1 or TRBD2 (5 bases each). This CDR3 is built from 16 residues. V was pared by 2 bases and J by 8 bases, with 19 bases between. In germline, CDR1 is SEHNR, CDR2 FQNEAQ (reference sequence). The CDR3 bases are TGTGCCAGCAGCTTATTGGCAGGGAGTAGTTCCGATGAGCAGTTCTTC. As protein: CASSLLAGSSSDEQFF.

This clone was recorded many times. This sample includes further DNA sequences coding for the same CDR3. V usage is TRBV11-2 and J usage is TRBJ2-7, with no clear D. CDR3 length: 12 amino acids. The ends were cut back, 1 base at V and 4 bases at J, with 5 bases in the middle. Germline V gene sequence: CDR1 SGHAT, CDR2 FQNNGV. The CDR3 DNA reads TGTGCCAGCAGCTTAGCAGGATACGAGCAGTACTTC. It encodes CASSLAGYEQYF.

This clone showed up just a few times. The V gene is TRBV6-1, the J gene TRBJ1-5; 9 bases are shared with TRBD1. CDR1 MNHNS and CDR2 SASEGT come from the germline V gene. Losses at the gene ends were 1 base for V and 5 bases for J; bases not matched to a gene: 3. This CDR3 spans 15 amino acids. CDR3 in DNA: TGTGCCAGCAGTGAAGGGACAGGGGCATATCAGCCCCAGCATTTT. Protein sequence: CASSEGTGAYQPQHF.

The chain is built from TRBV20-1 and TRBJ2-3; D is ambiguous. Per germline, CDR1 DFQATT and CDR2 SNEGSKA (reference sequence). This CDR3 spans 11 amino acids. V was cut by 6 bases and J by 2 bases, with 6 bases left in between. The chain's CDR3 is CSAYHTDTQYF. In nucleotides, the CDR3 is TGCAGTGCGTATCACACAGATACGCAGTATTTT.

The chain joins TRBV9 to TRBJ2-7, with D tentatively TRBD2 (5 bases). The V gene lost 3 bases and the J gene lost 3 bases, with 13 bases spanning the gap. Germline lookup yields CDR1 SGDLS and CDR2 YYNGEE. The CDR3 spans 14 residues. CDR3 DNA sequence: TGTGCCAGCAGCGAGGGAGATTGGAGCTACGAGCAGTACTTC. Its protein is CASSEGDWSYEQYF.

The rearrangement links TRBV10-2 to TRBJ1-5; 10 nucleotides match TRBD1. Trimming removed 0 bases from V and 7 bases from J; junction bases left unmatched: 6. Germline CDR1 is WSHSY and CDR2 is SAAADI. The CDR3 has 16 amino acids. The CDR3 DNA sequence: TGCGCCAGCAGTGAGTCGGGACAGGGGTTGAGGCAGCCCCAGCATTTT. This sequence encodes CASSESGQGLRQPQHF.